This entry describes one TCR beta chain. No cognate antigen has been identified for it. No qualities accompany the bases; no much larger clone lies one base away. The library was produced with the immunoSEQ multiplex PCR assay. Adaptive Biotechnologies handled the TCRB amplification, library preparation, sequencing and preliminary bioinformatics at Survey level resolution. TCRB sequencing used multiplex PCR amplification of genomic DNA from sorted cTfh populations. In the source study's methods: Clonality was computed in R as 1 minus normalized Shannon entropy; the Gini index was calculated with the R package ineq. Overlap score was the summed counts of shared sequences divided by total counts of all sequences in both compared samples. The significance of shared clonotypes was tested with Fisher's exact test, assuming a theoretical repertoire of 10^7 TCRB sequences. Here the immuneACCESS table is served through TCRdb, limited to in-frame sequences with V and J called. Missing clones are a known gap in these copies; in checked studies unresolved V genes cover under half, and the rest lacks a known reason. Clone size and V and J calls were adopted from that table, with D and trimming inferred from the DNA. The sample contains around 440 clones, roughly 84% of them found a single time. The ten top clones hold around 4% of the sample.

The time point label on this specimen signifies: 2015-2016 season, 7 days after influenza vaccination. Adults were given seasonal inactivated influenza vaccine (Fluvarix), and sorted blood CD4 subsets were followed by TCRB sequencing before and after vaccination. To be eligible, subjects had to live in the community and must not have received influenza vaccine in the previous 6 months. Influenza vaccine contraindications, substance abuse, HIV/AIDS, active malignancy, immunomodulatory medication and active illness such as respiratory infection were included among the exclusion criteria. At each time point, somewhere between about 40 and 110 mL of blood was taken. Non-naive CD4+CXCR5+PD-1+ cells were defined as circulating Tfh and were sorted into ICOS+CD38+ and ICOS-CD38- fractions. Ficoll-Paque PLUS or SepMate separation was used to isolate PBMC. Before DNA extraction, cell subsets were sorted from PBMC on a BD FACS Aria.

The record originates from a study of follicular helper T cells after annual influenza vaccination (dated by TCRdb to 2016 to 2017). The study in broad terms: After each seasonal influenza vaccination, blood samples were collected on days 0, 7 and 28. One week after vaccination, a second recruited cohort of 12 subjects (Table S1) displayed a similar ICOS+CD38+ cTfh response. The 2013-2014 samples were cryopreserved, while the 2015 samples were processed right after collection. To study recall of cTfh clones, some subjects were followed through successive annual vaccinations in the 2013-2014, 2014-2015 and 2015-2016 seasons. Multi-year samples were available for six subjects, with four spanning two vaccination seasons and two spanning three seasons. The full study reports these points: Day 7 ICOS+CD38+ clones were most often found later in ICOS-CD38- cTfh, suggesting that subset may serve as a memory reservoir. ICOS+CD38+ cTfh clonality correlated with the frequency of that population, and its change correlated with the change in circulating plasmablast frequency. Successive annual vaccinations recalled a recurring oligoclonal ICOS+CD38+ cTfh response that included tetramer and AIM influenza-specific clonotypes. Only roughly 9.5-22% of analyzed cells yielded productive TCRB sequences, so sampling of rare clonotypes was not possible.

The CDR3 has 11 amino acids, counting the end cysteine and phenylalanine. Here the CDR3 DNA is all that survives: 33 bases in frame from base 1. Trimming takes 2 bases from V and 5 bases from J, and the germline ends sit 3 bases apart. The CDR1 and CDR2 encoded by the germline V gene (reference sequence) are LNHNV and YYDKDF. This sequence originates from an adult who received the influenza vaccine. The sequencing used CXCR5+ CD38+ circulating T follicular helper cells from blood, collected 7 days after influenza vaccination. The intended sense of this specimen's cell subset or site label: circulating Tfh, non-naive CD4+CXCR5+PD-1+ (ICOS+CD38+ or ICOS-CD38-). This chain joins TRBV15 to TRBJ2-5; no D gene call is confident. The nucleotides are TGTGCCACCAGCAGAACGGAGACCCAGTACTTC. It translates as CATSRTETQYF.